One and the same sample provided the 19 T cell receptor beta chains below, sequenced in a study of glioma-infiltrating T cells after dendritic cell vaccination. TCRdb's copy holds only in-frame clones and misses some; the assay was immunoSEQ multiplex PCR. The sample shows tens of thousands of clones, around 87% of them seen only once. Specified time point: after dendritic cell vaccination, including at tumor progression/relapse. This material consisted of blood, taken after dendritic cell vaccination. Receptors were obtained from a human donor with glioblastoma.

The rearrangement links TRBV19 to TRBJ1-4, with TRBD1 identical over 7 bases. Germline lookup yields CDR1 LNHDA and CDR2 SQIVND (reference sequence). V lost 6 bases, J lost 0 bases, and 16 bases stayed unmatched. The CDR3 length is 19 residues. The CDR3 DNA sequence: TGTGCCAGTAGACGGACCGGAGGAGGGGGCCTTGCAACTAATGAAAAACTGTTTTTT. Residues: CASRRTGGGGLATNEKLFF.

In DNA, the CDR3 is TGTGCCAGCAGGCCCGGAGATTGGGTCGTCTATGGCTACACCTTC. The encoded protein is CASRPGDWVVYGYTF. This chain links TRBV28 with TRBJ1-2; unclear D gene. The germline gives CDR1 MDHEN, CDR2 SYDVKM. The CDR3 has 15 residues. V was shortened by 6 bases and J by 4 bases, with 18 bases between the two germline ends.

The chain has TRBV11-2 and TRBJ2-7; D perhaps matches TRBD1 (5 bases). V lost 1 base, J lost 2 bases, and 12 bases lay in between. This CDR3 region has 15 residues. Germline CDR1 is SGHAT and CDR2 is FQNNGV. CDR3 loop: CASSLGSGIPYEQYF. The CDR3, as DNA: TGTGCCAGCAGCTTAGGTTCAGGGATCCCCTACGAGCAGTACTTC.

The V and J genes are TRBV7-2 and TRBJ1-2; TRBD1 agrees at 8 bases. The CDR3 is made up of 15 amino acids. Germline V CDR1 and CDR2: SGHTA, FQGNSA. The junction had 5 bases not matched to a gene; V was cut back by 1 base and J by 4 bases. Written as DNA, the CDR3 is TGTGCCAGCAGCTTAGAGGGGACAGGAGTCTATGGCTACACCTTC. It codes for CASSLEGTGVYGYTF.

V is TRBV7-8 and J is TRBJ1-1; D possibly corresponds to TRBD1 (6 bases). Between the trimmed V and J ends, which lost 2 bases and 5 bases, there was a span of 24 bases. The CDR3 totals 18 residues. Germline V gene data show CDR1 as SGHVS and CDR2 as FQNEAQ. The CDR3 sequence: CASSLNVLWTAGGTEAFF. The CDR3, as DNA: TGTGCCAGCAGCTTAAATGTCCTATGGACAGCTGGGGGTACTGAAGCTTTCTTT.

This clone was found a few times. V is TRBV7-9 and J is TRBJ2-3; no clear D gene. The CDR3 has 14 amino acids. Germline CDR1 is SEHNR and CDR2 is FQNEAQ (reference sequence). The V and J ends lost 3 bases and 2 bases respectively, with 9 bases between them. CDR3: CASSLSTNTDTQYF. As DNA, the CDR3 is TGTGCCAGCAGCTTGAGCACTAACACAGATACGCAGTATTTT.

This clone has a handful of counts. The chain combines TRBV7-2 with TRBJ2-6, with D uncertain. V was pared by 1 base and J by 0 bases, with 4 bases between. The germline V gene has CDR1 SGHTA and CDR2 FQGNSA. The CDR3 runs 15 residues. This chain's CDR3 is CASSLVYSGANVLTF. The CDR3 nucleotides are TGTGCCAGCAGCTTAGTCTACTCTGGGGCCAACGTCCTGACTTTC.

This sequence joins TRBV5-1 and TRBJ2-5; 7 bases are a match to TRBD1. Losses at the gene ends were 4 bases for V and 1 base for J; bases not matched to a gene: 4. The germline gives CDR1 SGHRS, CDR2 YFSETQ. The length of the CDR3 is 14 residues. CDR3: CASSLGTVQETQYF. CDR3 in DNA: TGCGCCAGCAGCCTTGGGACAGTCCAAGAGACCCAGTACTTC.

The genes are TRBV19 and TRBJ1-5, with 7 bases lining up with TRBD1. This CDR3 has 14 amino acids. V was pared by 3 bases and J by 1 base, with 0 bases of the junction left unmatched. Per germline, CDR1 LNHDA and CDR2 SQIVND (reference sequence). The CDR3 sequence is CASSMTGSNQPQHF. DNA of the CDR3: TGTGCCAGTAGTATGACAGGGAGCAATCAGCCCCAGCATTTT.

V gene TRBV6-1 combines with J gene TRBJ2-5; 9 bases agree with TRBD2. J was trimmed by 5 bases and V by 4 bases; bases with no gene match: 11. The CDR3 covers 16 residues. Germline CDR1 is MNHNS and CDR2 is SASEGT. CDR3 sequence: CASSGGSSGMIETQYF. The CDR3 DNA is TGTGCCAGCAGTGGGGGCTCTAGCGGGATGATTGAGACCCAGTACTTC.

For the CDR3, the DNA is TGTGCCAGCAGCTTGGACACATTGAACACTGAAGCTTTCTTT. It encodes CASSLDTLNTEAFF. The genes are TRBV11-2 and TRBJ1-1; D may be TRBD1 (5 bases). The V and J ends lost 3 bases and 0 bases respectively, with 8 bases between them. The CDR3 consists of 14 residues. The germline V gene has CDR1 SGHAT and CDR2 FQNNGV.

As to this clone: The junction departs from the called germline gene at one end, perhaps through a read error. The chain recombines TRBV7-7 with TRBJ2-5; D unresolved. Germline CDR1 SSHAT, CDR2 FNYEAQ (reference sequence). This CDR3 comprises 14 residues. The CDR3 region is CASSLGRYQETQYF. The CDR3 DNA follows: TGTGCTAGCAGCTTAGGGCGGTACCAAGAGACCCAGTACTTC.

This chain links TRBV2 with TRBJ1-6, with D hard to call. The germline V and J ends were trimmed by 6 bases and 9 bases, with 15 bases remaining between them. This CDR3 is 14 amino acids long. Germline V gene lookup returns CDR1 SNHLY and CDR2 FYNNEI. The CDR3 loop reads CASSTRFPGSPLHF. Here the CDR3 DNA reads TGTGCCAGCAGCACCAGGTTCCCTGGTTCACCCCTCCACTTT.

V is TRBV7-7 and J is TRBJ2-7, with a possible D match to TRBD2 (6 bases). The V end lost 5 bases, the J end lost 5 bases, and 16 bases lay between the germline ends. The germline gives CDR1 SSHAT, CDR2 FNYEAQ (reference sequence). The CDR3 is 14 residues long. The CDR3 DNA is TGTGCCAGCAGCCCAAGACTAGACGTTGACGAGCAGTACTTC. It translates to CASSPRLDVDEQYF.

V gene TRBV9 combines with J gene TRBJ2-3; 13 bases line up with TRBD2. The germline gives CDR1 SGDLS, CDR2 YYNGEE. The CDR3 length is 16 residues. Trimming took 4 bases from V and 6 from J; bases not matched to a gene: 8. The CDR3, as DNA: TGTGCCAGCAGCACCCGACTAGCGGGAGGTCCGGATACGCAGTATTTT. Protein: CASSTRLAGGPDTQYF. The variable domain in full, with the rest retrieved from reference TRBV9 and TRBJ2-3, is DSGVTQTPKHLITATGQRVTLRCSPRSGDLSVYWYQQSLDQGLQFLIQYYNGEERAKGNILERFSAQQFPDLHSELNLSSLELGDSALYFCASSTRLAGGPDTQYFGPGTRLTVL.

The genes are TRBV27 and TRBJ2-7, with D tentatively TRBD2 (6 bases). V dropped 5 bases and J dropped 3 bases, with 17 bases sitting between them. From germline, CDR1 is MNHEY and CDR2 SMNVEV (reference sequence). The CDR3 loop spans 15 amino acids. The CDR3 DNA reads TGTGCCAGCAGTCTCCGGGGGATTTCCCTCTACGAGCAGTACTTC. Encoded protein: CASSLRGISLYEQYF.

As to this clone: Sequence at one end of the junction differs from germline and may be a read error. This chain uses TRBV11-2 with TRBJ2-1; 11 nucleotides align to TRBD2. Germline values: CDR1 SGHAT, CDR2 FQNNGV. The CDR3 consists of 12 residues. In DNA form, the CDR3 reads TGTGCCAGCAGCCCCCAGACTAGCGGGATACTCTTC. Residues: CASSPQTSGILF.

CDR3 DNA: TGTGCCTGGACCCCCCTAGGGGCCACAGATACGCAGTATTTT. It specifies CAWTPLGATDTQYF. The chain combines TRBV30 with TRBJ2-3; TRBD1 might be the D (5 bases). V was pared by 4 bases and J by 2 bases, with 13 bases between. Germline V gene data show CDR1 as GTSNPN and CDR2 as SVGIG (reference sequence). The CDR3 loop spans 14 amino acids. The whole variable domain, remainder taken from reference TRBV30 and TRBJ2-3, is SQTIHQWPATLVQPVGSPLSLECTVEGTSNPNLYWYRQAAGRGLQLLFYSVGIGQISSEVPQNLSASRPQDRQFILSSKKLLLSDSGFYLCAWTPLGATDTQYFGPGTRLTVL.

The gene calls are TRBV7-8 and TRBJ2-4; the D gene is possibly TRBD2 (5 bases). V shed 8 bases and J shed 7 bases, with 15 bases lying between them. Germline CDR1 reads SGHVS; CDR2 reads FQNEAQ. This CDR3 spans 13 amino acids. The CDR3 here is CASALAGSNIQYF. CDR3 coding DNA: TGTGCCAGCGCCTTAGCTGGGAGTAACATTCAGTACTTC.